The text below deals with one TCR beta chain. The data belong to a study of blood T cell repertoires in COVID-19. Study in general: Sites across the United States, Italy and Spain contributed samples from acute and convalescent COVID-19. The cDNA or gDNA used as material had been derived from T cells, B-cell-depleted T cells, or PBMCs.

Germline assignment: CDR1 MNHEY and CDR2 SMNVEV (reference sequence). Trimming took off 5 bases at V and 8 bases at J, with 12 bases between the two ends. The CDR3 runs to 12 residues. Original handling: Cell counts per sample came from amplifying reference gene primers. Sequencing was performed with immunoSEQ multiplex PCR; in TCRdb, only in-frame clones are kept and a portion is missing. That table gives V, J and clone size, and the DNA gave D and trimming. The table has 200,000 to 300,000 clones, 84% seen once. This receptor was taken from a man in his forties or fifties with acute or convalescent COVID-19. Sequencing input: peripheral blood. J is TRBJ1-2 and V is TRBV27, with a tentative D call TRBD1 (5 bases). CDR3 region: CASSPQGRGYTF. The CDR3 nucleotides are TGTGCCAGCAGTCCCCAGGGCAGGGGCTACACCTTC.